What follows are 15 T cell receptor beta chains derived from one specimen sequenced in a study of T-cell reconstitution after alpha-beta-depleted transplantation in children. As it was prepared, the TCRbeta library received unique molecular identifiers. In TCRdb, the PCR reads were re-called with MiXCR into one record per CDR3 protein. The table lists roughly 180,000 distinct CDR3 sequences, more than 9.5% of them singletons. The sequences come from PBMCs, collected before TCRalphabeta/CD19-depleted stem cell transplant. Source of these receptors: a boy aged 2 to 10 with acute myeloid leukemia, due to receive a stem cell transplant.

This clonotype was observed at least ten times. The J gene is TRBJ2-7, the V gene TRBV28, with D tentatively TRBD1 or TRBD2 (5 bases each). The CDR3 covers 17 residues. The V gene's germline CDR1 is MDHEN and CDR2 SYDVKM. Trimming took 4 bases from V and 0 from J, leaving 19 bases between them. The CDR3 spells CASSSPLGRLSSYEQYF. CDR3 coding DNA: TGTGCCAGCAGTTCCCCTCTGGGACGCCTGAGCTCCTACGAGCAGTACTTC.

This clonotype was detected ten times or more. The CDR3 DNA sequence: TGTGCCACCAGGGACCCCGGACAGGGGGTCTACGAGCAGTACGTC. Protein sequence: CATRDPGQGVYEQYV. The chain recombines TRBV24-1 with TRBJ2-7, with 10 bases matching TRBD1. V shed 7 bases and J 3 bases; nucleotides not matched to a gene: 8. The CDR3 extends over 15 amino acids. Germline CDR1 KGHDR, CDR2 SFDVKD.

This clonotype was observed many times. This chain uses TRBV20-1 with TRBJ2-7, with TRBD2 as a possible D gene (5 bases). Per the germline V gene, CDR1 is DFQATT and CDR2 is SNEGSKA (reference sequence). Trimming took off 4 bases at V and 1 base at J, with 11 bases between the two ends. The CDR3 loop spans 13 amino acids. CDR3 in DNA: TGCAGTGCTATTATTAGCGAATCCTACGAGCAGTACTTC. Translation gives CSAIISESYEQYF.

The sample holds many counts of this clonotype. The chain has TRBV10-1 and TRBJ2-1; TRBD1 matches at 8 bases. The CDR3 totals 15 residues. V shed 0 bases, J shed 7 bases, and the junction held 5 bases outside the gene matches. The germline V gene encodes CDR1 WNHNN and CDR2 SYGVQD (reference sequence). In DNA form, the CDR3 reads TGCGCCAGCAGTGAGTCCCAGGGGGCGTATAATGAGCAGTTCTTC. The encoded protein is CASSESQGAYNEQFF.

This clonotype showed up just a few times. The J gene is TRBJ2-5, the V gene TRBV4-2, with 8 bases matching TRBD2. Germline V gene sequence: CDR1 LGHNA, CDR2 YNFKEQ. The CDR3 extends over 14 amino acids. V was clipped by 3 bases and J by 5 bases; unmatched bases: 5. This CDR3 is CASSQTSASETQYF. CDR3 nucleotides: TGTGCCAGCAGCCAGACTAGCGCGAGTGAGACCCAGTACTTC.

The genes are TRBV7-8 and TRBJ2-2; D remains unclear. The CDR3 length is 12 residues. Germline CDR1 reads SGHVS; CDR2 reads FQNEAQ. V lost 3 bases, J lost 5 bases, and 4 bases lay in between. CDR3 bases: TGTGCCAGCAGCTTTAAAACCGGGGAGCTGTTTTTT. This gives the protein CASSFKTGELFF. Combining the CDR3 with reference TRBV7-8 and TRBJ2-2 gives the whole variable domain GAGVSQSPRYKVAKRGQDVALRCDPISGHVSLFWYQQALGQGPEFLTYFQNEAQLDKSGLPSDRFFAERPEGSVSTLKIQRTQQEDSAVYLCASSFKTGELFFGEGSRLTVL.

This clonotype was observed many times. The chain combines TRBV15 with TRBJ2-5; 7 positions agree with TRBD1. The CDR3 consists of 14 residues. Germline loops: CDR1 LNHNV, CDR2 YYDKDF (reference sequence). J gave up 3 bases and V 4 bases, and 5 bases lay outside the gene matches. CDR3 nucleotide sequence: TGTGCCACCAGCAAAACCGGGACAGAAGAGACCCAGTACTTC. Its translation: CATSKTGTEETQYF.

This clonotype was seen repeatedly, ten times or more. The rearrangement links TRBV29-1 to TRBJ2-5, with TRBD1 as a possible D gene (5 bases). Per the germline V gene, CDR1 is SQVTM and CDR2 is ANQGSEA. The ends were cut back, 4 bases at V and 5 bases at J, with 14 bases in the middle. The CDR3 runs 13 residues. Written as DNA, the CDR3 is TGCAGCGTTGCCCCCAGGGCCATCGAGACCCAGTACTTC. It specifies CSVAPRAIETQYF.

As for this clonotype: This may come from a read error, since a much larger clone is one base off. The gene calls are TRBV3-1 and TRBJ1-2; D is perhaps TRBD1 (5 bases). CDR3 length: 15 amino acids. The germline CDR1 and CDR2 sequences are LGHDT and YNNKEL (reference sequence). CDR3 sequence: CACSQARGVGYGYTF. The CDR3 bases are TGTGCCTGCAGCCAGGCCCGGGGGGTCGGGTATGGCTACACCTTC.

This clonotype appeared many times. This chain joins TRBV5-1 and TRBJ2-1, with TRBD2 matching over 13 bases. After removal of 7 bases from V and 7 bases from J, the junction contained 14 bases not matched to a gene. Looked up from germline, CDR1 is SGHRS and CDR2 is YFSETQ. The CDR3 sequence is 17 residues long. CDR3: CASPFTSGRGRYNEQFF. CDR3 bases: TGCGCCAGCCCCTTTACTAGCGGGAGGGGGAGGTATAATGAGCAGTTCTTC. Using reference TRBV5-1 and TRBJ2-1 for the parts outside the CDR3, the full variable domain is KAGVTQTPRYLIKTRGQQVTLSCSPISGHRSVSWYQQTPGQGLQFLFEYFSETQRNKGNFPGRFSGRQFSNSRSEMNVSTLELGDSALYLCASPFTSGRGRYNEQFFGPGTRLTVL.

This clonotype has at least ten counts. The V and J genes are TRBV3-1 and TRBJ2-3; D remains ambiguous. Germline V CDR1 and CDR2: LGHDT, YNNKEL (reference sequence). The CDR3 consists of 13 residues. Trimming shortened V by 3 bases and J by 2 bases, and 6 bases separated the two germline ends. CDR3 in amino acids: CASSHSNTDTQYF. For the CDR3, the DNA is TGTGCCAGCAGCCACTCTAACACAGATACGCAGTATTTT.

This clonotype was recorded many times. The V gene is TRBV28, the J gene TRBJ2-4, with D tentatively TRBD1 (6 bases). V lost 7 bases and J lost 3, with 13 bases in between. Germline V CDR1 and CDR2: MDHEN, SYDVKM. The CDR3 is 14 amino acids. This chain's CDR3 is CASTPGHLKNIQYF. CDR3 DNA: TGTGCCAGCACCCCGGGACACCTCAAAAACATTCAGTACTTC.

Ten or more counts support this clonotype. V usage is TRBV12-3 or TRBV12-4 and J usage is TRBJ2-5; tentatively, D is TRBD2 (6 bases). The CDR3 has 15 amino acids. V was pared by 3 bases and J by 1 base, with 12 bases between. CDR3 residues: CASSFAGGLQETQYF. Here the CDR3 DNA reads TGTGCCAGCAGTTTTGCTGGGGGACTCCAAGAGACCCAGTACTTC.

This clonotype was detected many times. CDR3 sequence: CASSETRLAGFTDTQYF. In nucleotides, the CDR3 is TGTGCCAGCAGTGAAACCCGACTAGCGGGATTCACAGATACGCAGTATTTT. The chain carries TRBV6-1 and TRBJ2-3, with 11 bases lining up with TRBD2. This CDR3 region has 17 residues. Unmatched junction bases numbered 6, after V lost 2 bases and J lost 2 bases. CDR1 MNHNS and CDR2 SASEGT come from the germline V gene.

The chain links TRBV6-5 to TRBJ1-1; TRBD1 matches 9 bases. Per germline, CDR1 MNHEY and CDR2 SVGAGI. V lost 4 bases, J lost 1 base, and 4 bases stayed unmatched. The CDR3 runs to 15 residues. CDR3 protein: CASSFSGQGNTEAFF. The CDR3 DNA follows: TGTGCCAGCAGTTTCTCGGGACAGGGGAACACTGAAGCTTTCTTT.